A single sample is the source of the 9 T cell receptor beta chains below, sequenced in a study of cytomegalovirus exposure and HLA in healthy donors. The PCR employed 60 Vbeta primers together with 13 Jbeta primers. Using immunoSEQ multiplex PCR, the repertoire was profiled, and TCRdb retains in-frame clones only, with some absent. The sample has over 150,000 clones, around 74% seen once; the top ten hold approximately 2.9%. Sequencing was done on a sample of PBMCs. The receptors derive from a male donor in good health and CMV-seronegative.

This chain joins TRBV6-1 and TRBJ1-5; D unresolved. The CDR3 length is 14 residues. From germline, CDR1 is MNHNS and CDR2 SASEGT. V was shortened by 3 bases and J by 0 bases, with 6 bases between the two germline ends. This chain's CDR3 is CASSDRYSNQPQHF. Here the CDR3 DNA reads TGTGCCAGCAGTGACAGGTATAGCAATCAGCCCCAGCATTTT.

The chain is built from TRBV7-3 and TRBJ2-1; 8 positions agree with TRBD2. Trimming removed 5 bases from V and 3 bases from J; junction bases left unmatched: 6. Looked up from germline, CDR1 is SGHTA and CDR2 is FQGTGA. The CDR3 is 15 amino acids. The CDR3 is CASSQTSDYYNEQFF. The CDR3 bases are TGTGCCAGCAGCCAGACTAGCGATTACTACAATGAGCAGTTCTTC.

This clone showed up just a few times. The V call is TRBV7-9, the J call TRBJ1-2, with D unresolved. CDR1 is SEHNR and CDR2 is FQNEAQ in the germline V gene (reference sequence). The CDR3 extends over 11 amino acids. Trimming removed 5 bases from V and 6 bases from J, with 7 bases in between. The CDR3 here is CASSPPHGYTF. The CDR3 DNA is TGTGCCAGCAGCCCTCCCCATGGCTACACCTTC.

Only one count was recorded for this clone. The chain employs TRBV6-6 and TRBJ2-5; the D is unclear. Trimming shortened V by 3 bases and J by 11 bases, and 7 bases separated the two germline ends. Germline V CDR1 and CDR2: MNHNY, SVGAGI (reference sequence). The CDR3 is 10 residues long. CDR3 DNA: TGTGCCAGCAGTTATAAGGAGCAGTACTTC. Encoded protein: CASSYKEQYF.

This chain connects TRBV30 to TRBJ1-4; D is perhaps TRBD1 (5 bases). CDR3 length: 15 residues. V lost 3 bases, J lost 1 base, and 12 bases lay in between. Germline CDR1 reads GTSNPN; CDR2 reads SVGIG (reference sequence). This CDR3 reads CAWSPAGITNEKLFF. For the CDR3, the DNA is TGTGCCTGGAGCCCGGCAGGGATAACTAATGAAAAACTGTTTTTT.

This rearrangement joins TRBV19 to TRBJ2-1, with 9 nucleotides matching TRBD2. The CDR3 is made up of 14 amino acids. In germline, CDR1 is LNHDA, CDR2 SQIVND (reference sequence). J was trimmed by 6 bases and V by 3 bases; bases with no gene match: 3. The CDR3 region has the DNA TGTGCCAGTAGTATTCAACTAGCGGGCAATGAGCAGTTCTTC. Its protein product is CASSIQLAGNEQFF.

CDR3 nucleotide sequence: TGTGCCAGCAGCTTAAAGAGGATGAACACTGAAGCTTTCTTT. Its protein product is CASSLKRMNTEAFF. The rearrangement joins TRBV7-6 to TRBJ1-1; D not certain. Between the trimmed V and J ends, which lost 2 bases and 0 bases, there was a span of 7 bases. This CDR3 has 14 residues. CDR1 is SGHVS and CDR2 is FNYEAQ in the germline V gene. Together with reference TRBV7-6 and TRBJ1-1, the CDR3 gives the full variable domain: GAGVSQSPRYKVTKRGQDVALRCDPISGHVSLYWYRQALGQGPEFLTYFNYEAQQDKSGLPNDRFSAERPEGSISTLTIQRTEQRDSAMYRCASSLKRMNTEAFFGQGTRLTVV.

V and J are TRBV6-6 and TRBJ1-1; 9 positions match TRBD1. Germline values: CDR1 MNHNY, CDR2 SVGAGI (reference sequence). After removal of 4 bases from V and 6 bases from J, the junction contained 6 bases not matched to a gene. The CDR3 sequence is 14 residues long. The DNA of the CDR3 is TGTGCCAGCAGTTCCACAGGGGGCCCGGCTGAAGCTTTCTTT. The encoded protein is CASSSTGGPAEAFF.

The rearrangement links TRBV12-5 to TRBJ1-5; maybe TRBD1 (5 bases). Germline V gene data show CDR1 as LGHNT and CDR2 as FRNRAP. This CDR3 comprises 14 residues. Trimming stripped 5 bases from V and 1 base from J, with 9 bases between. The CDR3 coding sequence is TGTGCTAGTGGTGAGGGACTAAGCAATCAGCCCCAGCATTTT. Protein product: CASGEGLSNQPQHF.